Listed here are 26 T cell receptor beta chains from one sample, sequenced in a study of T cells in women clearing cervical HPV infection. Profiling relied on immunoSEQ multiplex PCR, and the TCRdb table lists in-frame clones only, not all of them. The sample holds about 20,000 clones. Sequenced material: blood buffy coat. These receptor sequences come from a woman between 18 and 70 years old with a cervical HPV16 infection that either progressed to CIN3+ or cleared (not recorded which).

A remark on this clone: The sequenced fragment ends 3 residues before the CDR3 boundary, so the rest is inferred from the germline J gene. The chain has TRBV19 and TRBJ1-2; a possible D gene is TRBD1 (5 bases). The CDR3 has 17 residues. Per germline, CDR1 LNHDA and CDR2 SQIVND (reference sequence). This chain's CDR3 is CASSIFGTSGSTDTYTF. The part of the CDR3 DNA that was read is TGTGCCAGTAGTATCTTCGGGACTAGCGGGAGCACAGATACC. The whole variable domain, remainder taken from reference TRBV19 and TRBJ1-2, is DGGITQSPKYLFRKEGQNVTLSCEQNLNHDAMYWYRQDPGQGLRLIYYSQIVNDFQKGDIAEGYSVSREKKESFPLTVTSAQKNPTAFYLCASSIFGTSGSTDTYTFGSGTRLTVV.

In the case of this clone: The read comes to an end 3 residues before the CDR3 does, leaving the germline J gene to fill in the end. The V gene is TRBV14, the J gene TRBJ2-3; a weak D match, TRBD1 (6 bases). In germline, CDR1 is SGHDN, CDR2 FVKESK. The length of the CDR3 is 16 residues. The V and J ends lost 0 bases and 2 bases respectively, with 12 bases between them. The sequenced part of the CDR3 DNA is TGTGCCAGCAGCCAAGATGAACAGGGCTACACAGATACG. Translated: CASSQDEQGYTDT. The whole CDR3 sequence is CASSQDEQGYTDTQYF. Complete variable domain (other parts from reference TRBV14 and TRBJ2-3): EAGVTQFPSHSVIEKGQTVTLRCDPISGHDNLYWYRRVMGKEIKFLLHFVKESKQDESGMPNNRFLAERTGGTYSTLKVQPAELEDSGVYFCASSQDEQGYTDTQYFGPGTRLTVL.

As regards this clone: The read terminates 3 residues ahead of where the CDR3 ends, so the germline J gene completes it. The chain has TRBV14 and TRBJ2-5; D is uncertain. Germline V lookup: CDR1 SGHDN, CDR2 FVKESK. Trimming pared 0 bases from V and 3 bases from J, leaving 8 bases between. CDR3 length: 14 amino acids. CDR3 sequence: CASSQEPNEETQYF. Incomplete CDR3 DNA: TGTGCCAGCAGCCAAGAGCCTAATGAAGAGACC.

For this clone: The read finishes 3 residues shy of the CDR3 end, and the germline J gene is used to complete it. The rearrangement uses TRBV2 and TRBJ1-6, with D possibly TRBD1 on 5 matching bases. This CDR3 region has 14 residues. V lost 11 bases and J lost 8, with 19 bases in between. Germline V CDR1 and CDR2: SNHLY, FYNNEI. The sequenced part of the CDR3 DNA is TGTGCCTCAGCAAGGGGAAGCGAAGATTCACCC. Its protein product is CASARGSEDSP. The full CDR3 sequence reads CASARGSEDSPLHF. Using reference TRBV2 and TRBJ1-6 for the parts outside the CDR3, the full variable domain is EPEVTQTPSHQVTQMGQEVILRCVPISNHLYFYWYRQILGQKVEFLVSFYNNEISEKSEIFDDQFSVERPDGSNFTLKIRSTKLEDSAMYFCASARGSEDSPLHFGNGTRLTVT.

Details on this clone: The DNA ends 3 residues before the CDR3 does, and the rest of the CDR3 is filled in from the germline J gene. The rearrangement uses TRBV9 and TRBJ2-1; D is possibly TRBD1 (7 bases). The CDR3 extends over 14 amino acids. V lost 4 bases and J 9 bases, leaving 17 bases between the germline ends. The germline V gene encodes CDR1 SGDLS and CDR2 YYNGEE. The CDR3 protein is CASSTRQGGSEQFF. The CDR3 bases that were read are TGTGCCAGCAGCACCAGACAGGGAGGAAGTGAG.

In regard to this clone: The read terminates 3 residues ahead of where the CDR3 ends, so the germline J gene completes it. The rearrangement uses TRBV20-1 and TRBJ1-2; possible D gene TRBD1, 5 bases. Trimming took off 3 bases at V and 6 bases at J, with 11 bases between the two ends. The CDR3 contains 12 residues. Germline V gene lookup returns CDR1 DFQATT and CDR2 SNEGSKA (reference sequence). The CDR3 here is CSASSGDDGYTF. The sequenced part of the CDR3 DNA is TGCAGTGCTAGTTCGGGGGACGATGGC.

CDR3 DNA (partial): TGTGCCAGCAGCGTACGACAGCAAGCATACAATGAG. This translates into CASSVRQQAYNE. The complete CDR3 protein is CASSVRQQAYNEQFF. This chain uses TRBV27 with TRBJ2-1; D is possibly TRBD1 (5 bases). The read finishes 3 residues shy of the CDR3 end, and the germline J gene is used to complete it. This CDR3 is built from 15 residues. Germline V gene lookup returns CDR1 MNHEY and CDR2 SMNVEV (reference sequence). With 6 bases removed from V and 4 bases from J, the gap between germline ends came to 16 bases.

Concerning this clone: The read ends 3 residues shy of where the CDR3 ends; the end is completed using the germline J gene. The rearrangement uses TRBV28 and TRBJ1-5, with 9 bases aligning to TRBD1. V was pared by 3 bases and J by 1 base, with 4 bases of the junction left unmatched. The CDR3 contains 16 residues. The germline CDR1 and CDR2 sequences are MDHEN and SYDVKM. The CDR3 here is CASSFPTGGSNQPQHF. CDR3 DNA (partial): TGTGCCAGCAGTTTCCCGACAGGGGGAAGCAATCAGCCC.

The CDR3 sequence: CASSWPRSSSYNEQFF. The part of the CDR3 DNA that was read is TGTGCCAGCAGCTGGCCCCGTTCCAGCTCCTACAATGAG. V usage is TRBV7-8 and J usage is TRBJ2-1; D uncertain. The read ends 3 residues before the CDR3 terminus; that terminus is restored from the germline J gene. Per the germline V gene, CDR1 is SGHVS and CDR2 is FQNEAQ. The CDR3 consists of 16 residues. Trimming stripped 4 bases from V and 0 bases from J, with 13 bases between.

To note about this clone: The read is 3 residues too short to cover the CDR3 end, so that end is filled in from the germline J gene. The V and J genes are TRBV29-1 and TRBJ1-2; TRBD1 might be the D (5 bases). Germline-derived CDR1 and CDR2 are SQVTM and ANQGSEA. This CDR3 comprises 13 residues. CDR3 region: CSVDGPAGKGYTF. Partial CDR3 DNA: TGCAGCGTTGACGGGCCGGCAGGGAAAGGC. Using reference TRBV29-1 and TRBJ1-2 for the parts outside the CDR3, the full variable domain is SAVISQKPSRDICQRGTSLTIQCQVDSQVTMMFWYRQQPGQSLTLIATANQGSEATYESGFVIDKFPISRPNLTFSTLTVSNMSPEDSSIYLCSVDGPAGKGYTFGSGTRLTVV.

With regard to this clone: The read finishes 3 residues shy of the CDR3 end, and the germline J gene is used to complete it. The chain combines TRBV4-2 with TRBJ1-1; tentatively, D is TRBD1 (5 bases). With 4 bases removed from V and 0 bases from J, the gap between germline ends came to 21 bases. The CDR3 consists of 18 residues. Germline CDR1 and CDR2: LGHNA and YNFKEQ. Partial CDR3 DNA: TGTGCCAGCAGCCGACAGTGGGCAGGGTCACTTATGAACACTGAA. The encoded protein is CASSRQWAGSLMNTE. The CDR3 in full is CASSRQWAGSLMNTEAFF.

Comments on this clone: The CDR3 end lies 3 residues beyond the end of the read and is filled in from the germline J gene. The chain combines TRBV20-1 with TRBJ2-3, with D unclear. V was shortened by 8 bases and J by 0 bases, with 12 bases between the two germline ends. The CDR3 runs 13 residues. The germline V gene has CDR1 DFQATT and CDR2 SNEGSKA (reference sequence). CDR3 sequence reads: CSPTGSSTDTQYF. The part of the CDR3 DNA that was read is TGCAGTCCCACGGGTTCGAGCACAGATACG.

About this clone: The observed sequence ends 3 residues before the CDR3 terminus, with the missing tail filled in from the germline J gene. The rearrangement uses TRBV19 and TRBJ2-5; possible D gene TRBD1, 5 bases. Germline V lookup: CDR1 LNHDA, CDR2 SQIVND (reference sequence). CDR3 length: 15 residues. Trimming shortened V by 1 base and J by 4 bases, and 13 bases separated the two germline ends. The CDR3 spells CASSIGQGELETQYF. CDR3 DNA, as far as it was read: TGTGCCAGTAGTATAGGTCAGGGTGAGTTAGAGACC.

Concerning this clone: The read terminates 3 residues ahead of where the CDR3 ends, so the germline J gene completes it. This chain joins TRBV10-3 and TRBJ2-1; 7 bases map to TRBD1. The CDR3 extends over 19 amino acids. After removal of 6 bases from V and 0 bases from J, the junction contained 17 bases not matched to a gene. Germline V gene lookup returns CDR1 ENHRY and CDR2 SYGVKD. CDR3 residues: CAIRDTGTAQTNSYNEQFF. The DNA read from the CDR3 is TGTGCCATCAGGGACACCGGGACAGCGCAGACAAACTCCTACAATGAG.

Partial CDR3 DNA: TGTGCCAGCAGTGCGTCCGTACAAGAGACG. Translation: CASSASVQET. The full CDR3 protein is CASSASVQETQYF. This chain joins TRBV2 and TRBJ2-3; D is uncertain. The read halts 3 residues ahead of the CDR3 end, with the missing end drawn from the germline J gene. Germline CDR1 SNHLY, CDR2 FYNNEI. The CDR3 covers 13 residues.

The CDR3 is CASTGTSGRMRTDTQYF. The sequenced part of the CDR3 DNA is TGTGCCAGCACCGGGACTAGCGGGAGGATGAGGACAGATACG. The gene calls are TRBV6-2 or TRBV6-3 and TRBJ2-3; 15 nucleotides match TRBD2. The observed sequence ends 3 residues before the CDR3 terminus, with the missing tail filled in from the germline J gene. The V segment lost 7 bases and the J segment 3 bases; nucleotides outside the gene matches: 8. CDR1 and CDR2 from the germline V gene are MNHEY and SVGEGT. The CDR3 runs 17 residues.

Remarks on this clone: The CDR3 end lies 3 residues beyond the end of the read and is filled in from the germline J gene. This chain links TRBV6-2 or TRBV6-3 with TRBJ2-5; TRBD2 agrees at 8 bases. This CDR3 has 14 residues. Germline loops: CDR1 MNHEY, CDR2 SVGEGT. The DNA read from the CDR3 is TGTGCCAGCAAACGAGCGGGAGCTGCAGATACC. Its protein is CASKRAGAADT. The entire CDR3 protein is CASKRAGAADTQYF.

A word on this clone: Sequencing ends 3 residues short of the CDR3 end; the germline J gene provides the rest. The gene calls are TRBV18 and TRBJ1-1; D perhaps matches TRBD1 (5 bases). The germline CDR1 and CDR2 sequences are KGHSH and LQKENI. The length of the CDR3 is 15 residues. CDR3 DNA, as far as it was read: TGTGCCAGCTCACCACCTGAAGCCTGGGGGGAGACA. This translates into CASSPPEAWGET. The complete CDR3 protein is CASSPPEAWGETAFF.

On this clone itself: Read sequence stops 3 residues before the CDR3 end, and the germline J gene provides the missing end. The V gene is TRBV19, the J gene TRBJ2-4, with a possible D match to TRBD1 (5 bases). CDR1 is LNHDA and CDR2 is SQIVND in the germline V gene (reference sequence). The CDR3 runs 15 residues. The CDR3 bases that were read are TGTGCCAGTAGTATAGTAGGGCAGGGTCCCATATCT. Its translation: CASSIVGQGPIS. The full CDR3 is CASSIVGQGPISQYF.

Concerning this clone: The sequence runs out 3 residues before the end of the CDR3; the remainder is reconstructed from the germline J gene. The V call is TRBV20-1, the J call TRBJ2-1; tentative D call: TRBD2 (8 bases). Per germline, CDR1 DFQATT and CDR2 SNEGSKA (reference sequence). V dropped 1 base and J dropped 0 bases, with 19 bases sitting between them. This CDR3 contains 18 residues. The CDR3 is CSARVKGAAGGSYNEQFF. The sequenced part of the CDR3 DNA is TGCAGTGCTAGAGTTAAGGGGGCGGCGGGAGGCTCCTACAATGAG.

With regard to this clone: The read finishes 3 residues shy of the CDR3 end, and the germline J gene is used to complete it. The rearrangement links TRBV28 to TRBJ2-1; TRBD2 agrees at 16 bases. The CDR3 runs to 18 residues. V was clipped by 5 bases and J by 0 bases; unmatched bases: 4. Germline V gene sequence: CDR1 MDHEN, CDR2 SYDVKM. CDR3 in amino acids: CASSPGLAGGDSYNEQFF. CDR3 bases read: TGTGCCAGCAGTCCGGGACTAGCGGGAGGGGACTCCTACAATGAG.

As to this clone: The read is 3 residues too short to cover the CDR3 end, so that end is filled in from the germline J gene. The rearrangement links TRBV5-1 to TRBJ2-1, with 8 bases matching TRBD2. The germline CDR1 and CDR2 sequences are SGHRS and YFSETQ. The CDR3 has 15 residues. Trimming took 7 bases from V and 9 from J; bases not matched to a gene: 15. The CDR3 sequence is CASFASPGGVSEQFF. CDR3 DNA, as far as it was read: TGCGCCAGCTTCGCCTCTCCGGGAGGGGTCAGTGAG.

As regards this clone: The read finishes 3 residues shy of the CDR3 end, and the germline J gene is used to complete it. V usage is TRBV7-7 and J usage is TRBJ1-5; no firm D call. Germline CDR1 SSHAT, CDR2 FNYEAQ (reference sequence). V was clipped by 4 bases and J by 1 base, with 8 bases between them. This CDR3 comprises 14 residues. This CDR3 reads CASSSSTSNQPQHF. The sequenced CDR3 bases are TGTGCCAGCAGCTCTAGTACGAGCAATCAGCCC. Variable domain in full (rest from reference TRBV7-7 and TRBJ1-5): GAGVSQSPRYKVTKRGQDVTLRCDPISSHATLYWYQQALGQGPEFLTYFNYEAQPDKSGLPSDRFSAERPEGSISTLTIQRTEQRDSAMYRCASSSSTSNQPQHFGDGTRLSIL.

As for this clone: The read ends 3 residues early relative to the CDR3; the germline J gene fills the gap. The gene calls are TRBV29-1 and TRBJ2-1; 11 nucleotides align to TRBD1. Unmatched junction bases numbered 2, after V lost 6 bases and J lost 4 bases. The germline V gene encodes CDR1 SQVTM and CDR2 ANQGSEA. CDR3 size: 13 residues. This CDR3 is CSVDRGHYNEQFF. The CDR3 bases that were read are TGCAGCGTGGACAGGGGGCATTACAATGAG.

Points on this clone: The CDR3 end lies 3 residues beyond the end of the read and is filled in from the germline J gene. The V call is TRBV20-1, the J call TRBJ2-3; maybe TRBD2 (5 bases). V was shortened by 2 bases and J by 1 base, with 7 bases between the two germline ends. CDR1 is DFQATT, CDR2 SNEGSKA, per germline (reference sequence). This CDR3 spans 13 amino acids. CDR3 region: CSARLAGTDTQYF. The sequenced part of the CDR3 DNA is TGCAGTGCTAGACTAGCAGGCACAGATACG.

About this clone itself: Read sequence stops 3 residues before the CDR3 end, and the germline J gene provides the missing end. The chain couples TRBV14 to TRBJ2-3; unclear D gene. The CDR3 contains 14 residues. The V gene's germline CDR1 is SGHDN and CDR2 FVKESK. Here the CDR3 reads CASSQDTVQETQYF. The sequenced part of the CDR3 DNA is TGTGCCAGCAGCCAAGATACAGTCCAAGAGACG.